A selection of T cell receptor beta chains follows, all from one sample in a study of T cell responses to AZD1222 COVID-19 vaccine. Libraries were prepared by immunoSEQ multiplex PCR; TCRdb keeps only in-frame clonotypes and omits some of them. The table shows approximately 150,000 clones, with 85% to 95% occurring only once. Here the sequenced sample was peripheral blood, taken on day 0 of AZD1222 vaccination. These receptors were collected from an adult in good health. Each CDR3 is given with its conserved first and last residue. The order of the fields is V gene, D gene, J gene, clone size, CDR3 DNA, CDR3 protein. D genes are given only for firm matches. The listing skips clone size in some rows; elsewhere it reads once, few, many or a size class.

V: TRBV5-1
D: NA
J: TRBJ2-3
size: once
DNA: TGCGCCAGCAGGGGGCATCTTAGCACAGATACGCAGTATTTT
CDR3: CASRGHLSTDTQYF

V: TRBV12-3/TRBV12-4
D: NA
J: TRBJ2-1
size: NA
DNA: TGTGCCAGCAGTTTCGCGTCCAATGAGCAGTTCTTC
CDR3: CASSFASNEQFF

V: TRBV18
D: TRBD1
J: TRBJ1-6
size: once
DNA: TGTGCCAGCTCAGACAGGGGAACCTATAATTCACCCCTCCACTTT
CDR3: CASSDRGTYNSPLHF

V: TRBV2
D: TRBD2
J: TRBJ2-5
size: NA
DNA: TGTGCCAGCAGTGAAAGAAGACTAGCGGGGGGAGAGACCCAGTACTTC
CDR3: CASSERRLAGGETQYF

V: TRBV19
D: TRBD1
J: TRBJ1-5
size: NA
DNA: TGTGCCACCACGGCCCAAAGACAGGGTTTCAATCAGCCCCAGCATTTT
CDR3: CATTAQRQGFNQPQHF

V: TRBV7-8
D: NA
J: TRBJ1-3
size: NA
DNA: TGTGCCAGCAGCTTAGTGGCGGACACCATATATTTT
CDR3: CASSLVADTIYF

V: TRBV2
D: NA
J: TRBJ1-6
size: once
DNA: TGTGCCAGCAAGACCGGGCCTCGTCCGGGTTCCTATAATTCACCCCTCCACTTT
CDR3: CASKTGPRPGSYNSPLHF

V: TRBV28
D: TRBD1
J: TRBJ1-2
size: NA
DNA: TGTGCCAGCTATTCCCCTCCGGGCAGGGGGCGTTATGGCTACACCTTC
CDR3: CASYSPPGRGRYGYTF

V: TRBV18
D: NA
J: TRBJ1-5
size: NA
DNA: TGTGCCAGCTCACCTTTAGGGGATCAGCCCCAGCATTTT
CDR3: CASSPLGDQPQHF

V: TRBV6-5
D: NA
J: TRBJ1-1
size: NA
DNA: TGTGCCAGCAGGTTACAGGTAAATGTGGCTTTCTTT
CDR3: CASRLQVNVAFF

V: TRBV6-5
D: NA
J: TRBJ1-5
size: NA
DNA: TGTGCCAGCAGGGCTGGGAGCAATCAGCCCCAGCATTTT
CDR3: CASRAGSNQPQHF

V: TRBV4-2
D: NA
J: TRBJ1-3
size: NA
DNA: TGTGCCAGCAGCCCAAGCCGGGAGGGCTCTGGAAACACCATATATTTT
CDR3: CASSPSREGSGNTIYF

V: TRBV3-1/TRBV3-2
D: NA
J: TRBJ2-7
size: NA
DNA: TGTGCCAGCAGCCAAGATTTACGGGGACACCTACCCTACGAGCAGTACTTC
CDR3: CASSQDLRGHLPYEQYF

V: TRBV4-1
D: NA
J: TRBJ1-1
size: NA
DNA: TGCGCCAGCAGCCAAGAGGTGTACACTGAAGCTTTCTTT
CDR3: CASSQEVYTEAFF

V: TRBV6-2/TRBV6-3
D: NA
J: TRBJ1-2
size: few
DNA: TGTGCCAGCAGTCCCGTCTACTGGGAGTATGGCTACACCTTC
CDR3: CASSPVYWEYGYTF

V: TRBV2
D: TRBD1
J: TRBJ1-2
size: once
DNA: TGTGCCAGCAGTCACCGATCAAGACAGGGGAGCAGGTCGGGATCCTATGGCTACACCTTC
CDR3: CASSHRSRQGSRSGSYGYTF

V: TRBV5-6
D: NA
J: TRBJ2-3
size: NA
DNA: TGTGCCAGCAGCAAGGGGGATGCAGGCCCGGGAGATACGCAGTATTTT
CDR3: CASSKGDAGPGDTQYF

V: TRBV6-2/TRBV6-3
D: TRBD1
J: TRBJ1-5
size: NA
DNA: TGTGCCAGCAGCGATCTGACAGGGGCCCAGCCCCAGCATTTT
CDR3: CASSDLTGAQPQHF

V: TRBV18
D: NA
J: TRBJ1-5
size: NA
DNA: TGTGCCAGCTCACCAGGGGGGGGCGGCAATCAGCCCCAGCATTTT
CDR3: CASSPGGGGNQPQHF

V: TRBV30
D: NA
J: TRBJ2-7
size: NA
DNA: TGTGCCTGGGTGGGGGTAGGGACACCCATCGAGCAGTACTTC
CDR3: CAWVGVGTPIEQYF

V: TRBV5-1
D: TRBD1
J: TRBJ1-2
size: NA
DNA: TGCGCCAGCAGCCTGGACAGGGGCGGTGGCTACACCTTC
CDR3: CASSLDRGGGYTF

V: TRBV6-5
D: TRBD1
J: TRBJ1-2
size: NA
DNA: TGTGCCAGCAGTCGCGGGGAGGGGGCGAGCTATGGCTACACCTTC
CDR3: CASSRGEGASYGYTF

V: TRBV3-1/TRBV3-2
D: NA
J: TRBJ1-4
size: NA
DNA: TGTGCCAGCAGCCAAACAGGTGCTAACGAAAAACTGTTTTTT
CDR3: CASSQTGANEKLFF

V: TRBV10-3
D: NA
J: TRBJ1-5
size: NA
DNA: TGTGCCATCAGTGAGAGGGGAACAGGGTTTGGCAATCAGCCCCAGCATTTT
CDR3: CAISERGTGFGNQPQHF

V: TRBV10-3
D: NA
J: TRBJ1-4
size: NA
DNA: TGTGCCATCAGTGAGTCGAAGGGGGCTAATGAAAAACTGTTTTTT
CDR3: CAISESKGANEKLFF

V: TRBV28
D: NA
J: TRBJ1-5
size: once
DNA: TGTGCCAGCAGGGACCGCAGCAATCAGCCCCAGCATTTT
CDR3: CASRDRSNQPQHF

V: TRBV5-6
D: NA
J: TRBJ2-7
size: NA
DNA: TGTGCCAGCAGCTTGGGGGCAGGGACGGGCGAGCAGTACTTC
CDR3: CASSLGAGTGEQYF

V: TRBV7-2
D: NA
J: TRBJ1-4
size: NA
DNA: TGTGCCAGCAGCTTTGGAGGATTAGCTAATGAAAAACTGTTTTTT
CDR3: CASSFGGLANEKLFF

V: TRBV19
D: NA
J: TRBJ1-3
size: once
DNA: TGTGCCAGTAGTGTCGACAGAACTGGAAACACCATATATTTT
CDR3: CASSVDRTGNTIYF

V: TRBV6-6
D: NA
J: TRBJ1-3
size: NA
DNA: TGTGCCAGCAGTCGGGACGGTGGAAACACCATATATTTT
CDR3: CASSRDGGNTIYF

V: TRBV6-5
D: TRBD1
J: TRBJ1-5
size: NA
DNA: TGTGCCAGCAGTCAACCCGGGACAGTACAGCCCCAGCATTTT
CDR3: CASSQPGTVQPQHF

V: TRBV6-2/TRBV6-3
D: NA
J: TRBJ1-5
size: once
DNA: TGTGCCAGCAGTTACTCGATGGGCAATCAGCCCCAGCATTTT
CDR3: CASSYSMGNQPQHF

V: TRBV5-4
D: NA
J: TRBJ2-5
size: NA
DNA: TGTGCCAGCAGTTCCTCTGGTGGCCTAACGCGGGGGCATCGGGAGACCCAGTACTTC
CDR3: CASSSSGGLTRGHRETQYF

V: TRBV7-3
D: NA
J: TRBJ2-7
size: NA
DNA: TGTGCCAGCAGTCTAGGACCCCAAAACACCTACGAGCAGTACTTC
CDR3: CASSLGPQNTYEQYF

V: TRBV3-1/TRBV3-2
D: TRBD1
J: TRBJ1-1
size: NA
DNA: TGTGCCAGCAGCCCGACAGGGTTAGGGAACACTGAAGCTTTCTTT
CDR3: CASSPTGLGNTEAFF

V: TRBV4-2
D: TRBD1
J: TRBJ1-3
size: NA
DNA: TGTGCCAGCAGCCAAGAGACAGGGGAAGGGTCTGGAAACACCATATATTTT
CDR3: CASSQETGEGSGNTIYF

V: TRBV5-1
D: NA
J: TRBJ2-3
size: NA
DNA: TGCGCCAGCAGTCGTGCCACAGATACGCAGTATTTT
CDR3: CASSRATDTQYF